This T cell receptor (beta chain) was sequenced during a study of CD8 T cells in Susac syndrome. At the level of the study: There were Susac syndrome patients who were therapy-naive at blood draw, others on corticosteroids, and others on intravenous immunoglobulin alone.

This clonotype has just one count. The antigen remains unidentified. With random hexamers, 0.5 to 1 ug RNA was reverse transcribed. The amplification used immunoSEQ multiplex PCR on TCR beta CDR3; it spanned 54 Vbeta and 13 Jbeta. TCRdb called the immunoSEQ multiplex PCR reads again in MiXCR, with one record for every CDR3 protein. The table includes tens of thousands of distinct CDR3 sequences, about 96% detected once. Under recently defined diagnostic criteria, the patients with Susac syndrome qualified as having definite or probable disease. V was clipped by 4 bases and J by 10 bases, with 13 bases between them. CDR3 length: 12 residues. Notes on the study in general: The number of individuals included in the study's TCR sequencing and HLA analysis was acknowledged as relatively small.

Sequencing was performed on CD8+ T cells from PBMCs. The TCR sequence derives from a human donor with Susac syndrome. The rearrangement uses TRBV12-3 or TRBV12-4 and TRBJ1-1; D ambiguous. The CDR3 loop reads CASSSPSLVAFF. CDR3 coding DNA: TGTGCCAGCAGTTCCCCCAGTCTCGTAGCTTTCTTT.